This TCR beta chain is from a study of blood T cell repertoires in COVID-19. Study information: Samples taken during acute and convalescent COVID-19 were collected in the United States, Italy and Spain.

Germline assignment: CDR1 LGHDT and CDR2 YNNKEL (reference sequence). Deletions cut 0 bases from V and 0 bases from J, with 6 bases between. The CDR3 contains 16 residues. How the authors handled the data: Scientists estimated how many nucleated cells there were by amplifying reference gene primers. Libraries were prepared by immunoSEQ multiplex PCR; TCRdb keeps only in-frame clonotypes and omits some of them. For V, J and clone size, that table is used; D and trimming come from the DNA. This table has some 200,000 clones, roughly four fifths appearing once. Sequencing was done on a sample of peripheral blood. The genes are TRBV3-1 (or the pseudogene TRBV3-2) and TRBJ1-6; D ambiguous. This clonotype was obtained from a woman in her forties with acute or convalescent COVID-19. The CDR3 DNA is TGTGCCAGCAGCCAAGAGGGGAGCTCCTATAATTCACCCCTCCACTTT. This codes for CASSQEGSSYNSPLHF.